This T cell receptor beta chain is drawn from a study of quantifying T cell responses using KT2 cells. Study overall: cDNA was made from DNase-treated RNA using alpha and beta constant primers.

The sample holds many counts of this clonotype. Each cDNA got a UMI-containing oligo ligated at its 3' end. An equimolar mix of RC1.1 and RC1.2 primed the beta chain across TRBC1 and TRBC2. A single record per CDR3 protein comes from TCRdb applying MiXCR to the UMI-ligation and nested PCR reads. The table lists 42,000 or so distinct CDR3 sequences, over 15% of them singletons, with around two fifths in the top ten. From germline, CDR1 is LGHNA and CDR2 YSLEER. The V and J ends lost 1 base and 1 base, in that order; junction bases with no gene match: 9. CDR3 length equals 17 residues. Sequenced input: PBMCs spiked with cells of the T cell clone KT2. V gene TRBV4-3 combines with J gene TRBJ1-1, with 7 positions matching TRBD1. The receptor comes from a human donor. The DNA of the CDR3 is TGCGCCAGCAGCCAAGTACCAGATGGGACAGCGAACACTGAAGCTTTCTTT. Its protein is CASSQVPDGTANTEAFF.